This record covers a single TCR beta chain. This receptor's antigen is unknown. Nothing much larger sits one base from this clone, and base qualities are not available. The time point label, as the study defines it: baseline before first vaccination. Vaccinee samples were obtained from the UK trials COV001 and COV002, which included a single-blind randomized controlled phase 2/3 trial of AZD1222 (ChAdOx1 nCoV-19) in healthy adults. Trial participant PBMC samples were collected at day 0 and day 28 after the second dose for TCRbeta chain sequencing. The CDR3, from cysteine to phenylalanine, totals 13 residues. Of all the DNA, just the CDR3 is kept, 39 bases in frame from base 1. At the junction V is shortened by 3 bases and J by 7 bases, with 12 bases in between. CDR1 and CDR2, looked up from the germline V gene, are MGHRA and YSYEKL. The CDR3 regions of human TCRbeta chains were analyzed by immunosequencing. The study's own analysis went as follows. TCRs in the repertoires were compared against a reference library of SARS-CoV-2-specific TCRs that had been generated with the MIRA antigen-specificity platform. Breadth was defined as the fraction of unique TCRs that were SARS-CoV-2-associated. Depth was defined as the fraction of total T cells that were SARS-CoV-2-associated. Using the MIRA data, each spike-specific TCR was assigned both to the spike region to which the TCR was reactive and to a CD4 or CD8 class. Log10-transformed breadth and depth values were compared by one-way ANOVA with Sidak's multiple comparisons tests. TCRdb carries this immuneACCESS record with in-frame sequences only. Its versions omit some clonotypes, under half of them owing to an unresolved V gene in the studies checked, with the rest unexplained. V and J calls and clone size follow that table, whereas D and trimming were derived from the DNA. The sample yields under 200,000 clones; about nine tenths were counted once. The ten largest clones capture 1.5% of the sample.

The data belong to a study of T cell responses to AZD1222 COVID-19 vaccine (dated by TCRdb to 2020 to 2022). About the study as a whole: Because spike-specific TCR depth and breadth did not differ between the two schedules, AZD1222 recipients who got a second dose at roughly 4 weeks were pooled with those who got a second dose at roughly 12 weeks. TCR sequencing covered roughly 230 trial participants: roughly 200 given two doses of AZD1222 and about 26 given two doses of MenACWY control vaccine. Enrollment into the trials was organized by age into subgroups of 18-55, 56-69 and 70-plus years, and those subgroups contained roughly 150, 30 and 60 TCR-sequenced participants, respectively.

The full study reports these points: Most participants were white British and females outnumbered males, and the authors suggested that clonal diversity may have been underestimated. Conclusions about previously exposed vaccinees are limited because only a handful of AZD1222 recipients were SARS-CoV-2 seropositive at baseline. CD4 TCRs associated with the vaccine covered the entire spike protein, and the dominant responses were in regions 160-218 and 743-854. The 56-69-year group was small, and its depth increase did not reach significance, likely because of low power. A significant rise in spike-specific TCR breadth and depth was observed after two AZD1222 doses relative to day 0 and relative to MenACWY recipients. Because no day 14 peak-response samples were available, the repertoires could be characterized only after the peak T cell response. Reportedly, almost half of the unique spike-specific TCRs recognized epitopes lying outside the regions that are mutated in the B.1.351 and B.1.1.7 variants.

The receptor chain draws on TRBV4-1 and TRBJ1-1, with no confident D gene call. The TCR was taken from an adult in good health. The sequenced sample was peripheral blood, obtained on day 0 of AZD1222 vaccination. The bases read TGCGCCAGCAGCCACCCAAGGACCGGTGAAGCTTTCTTT. It specifies CASSHPRTGEAFF.